This T cell receptor (beta chain) originates from a study of blood T cell repertoires in COVID-19. Study-wide context: The origin of the acute and convalescent COVID-19 samples was the United States, Italy and Spain. PBMCs, B-cell-depleted T cells, or T cells provided the cDNA or gDNA that made up the material.

Germline trimming cut 5 bases from V and 1 base from J; bases unmatched to any gene: 6. The germline V gene has CDR1 MNHEY and CDR2 SMNVEV (reference sequence). CDR3 size: 16 residues. Original handling: From reference gene primer amplification, estimates of nucleated cell counts were derived. Using immunoSEQ multiplex PCR, the repertoire was profiled, and TCRdb retains in-frame clones only, with some absent. The V and J calls and clone size are taken from that table; D and trimming were inferred from the DNA. The table lists about 67,000 clones, around 87% of them singletons. Sequencing input: peripheral blood. V gene TRBV27 combines with J gene TRBJ2-7; 12 bases align to TRBD2. This TCR was sampled from a man in his forties or fifties with active COVID-19. The CDR3 sequence is CASSTRTSGDSYEQYF. The CDR3 DNA reads TGTGCCAGCAGTACCAGGACTAGCGGGGATTCCTACGAGCAGTACTTC.